This record covers a single T cell receptor beta chain. The clone's antigen remains unknown. Nothing much larger sits one base from this clone, and base qualities are not available. The entry originates in a study of cytomegalovirus exposure and HLA in healthy donors (dated by TCRdb to about 2017). Some background on the complete study: The roughly 670 repertoires of the first cohort and the approximately 130 validation repertoires were produced on the same platform, according to a later analysis. The study combined high-throughput TCR immunosequencing, statistical association of individual TCRs with disease status, and machine learning to predict cytomegalovirus infection status. Along with the roughly 710-subject first cohort, a separate validation cohort of over a hundred different subjects was used. The study was designed to test whether signatures of past pathogen exposure could be identified by cataloging public T cell receptors. Study-wide findings and limitations: In vitro tests confirmed that a few of the cytomegalovirus-associated TCR beta chains recognize cytomegalovirus antigens. The classifier was reported to diagnose cytomegalovirus status with high specificity and sensitivity in both the original and validation cohorts. All 120 or so repertoires were used to score co-occurrence in the validation cohort in a later analysis, because that analysis had no HLA typing for the cohort. The authors suggested that the approach could potentially be extended to other disease states and immunological phenotypes. The study gave a list of some 150 TCR beta chains associated with cytomegalovirus. Most TCR sequences were seen in very few donors, while some public TCRs were found in many individuals. In a later analysis, TCRs clustered in the first cohort were found to also tend to co-occur in the approximately 120 validation repertoires, with 94% of cluster scores above 0.

Receptor libraries were prepared by the immunoSEQ multiplex PCR assay. The original methods were these. A statistical classification framework was built to diagnose cytomegalovirus status from the catalog of TCR beta chain sequences. TCRdb mirrors the immuneACCESS table, restricted to in-frame sequences. Some clones are absent from its copies; in checked studies, under half trace to an unresolved V gene, and the reason for the others is unknown. V and J calls and clone size are those listed in that table; D and trimming were worked out from the DNA. The sample data list 150,000 to 250,000 clones, and around 80% of these were observed just once. The leading ten clones occupy 1% to 1.5% of the sample. From cysteine to phenylalanine, the CDR3 is 17 amino acids long. Only CDR3 DNA is held: 51 bases, read in frame from base 1. In the germline V gene (reference sequence), CDR1 corresponds to SGHNT and CDR2 to YYREEE. At the junction V is shortened by 0 bases and J by 5 bases; bases outside the gene matches: 9.

Separate from the approximately 670-subject first cohort, the validation cohort of more than 90 subjects was the group to which the donors belonged. This receptor was obtained from a woman aged 25 to 39 in good health and CMV-seronegative. This chain joins TRBV5-4 to TRBJ2-2; TRBD1 aligns with 8 central bases. What was sequenced was PBMCs. Read as DNA, the sequence is TGTGCCAGCAGCTTGGATACAGGACAGGGTAGGACCGGGGAGCTGTTTTTT. Translated, this gives CASSLDTGQGRTGELFF.